Listed here are 17 T cell receptor beta chains from one sample, sequenced in a study of shared clonotypes between healthy human individuals. Produced via immunoSEQ multiplex PCR; TCRdb's table is partial and in-frame only. The sample holds over 95,000 clones, around 73% seen once. Material: memory CD8+ T cells sorted from blood. Sample subset: CD45RO+ cells pooled with CCR7-negative TemRA cells. These receptors were obtained from a woman aged 30 to 39 in good health.

The chain recombines TRBV10-3 with TRBJ1-3; D call uncertain. Germline CDR1 is ENHRY and CDR2 is SYGVKD. The germline V and J ends were trimmed by 7 bases and 0 bases, with 10 bases remaining between them. The CDR3 has 14 residues. The CDR3, as DNA: TGTGCCATCACCGAAGGGAACTCTGGAAACACCATATATTTT. It codes for CAITEGNSGNTIYF.

This chain joins TRBV2 and TRBJ2-3, with 9 bases lining up with TRBD2. The CDR3 loop spans 16 amino acids. Germline CDR1 is SNHLY and CDR2 is FYNNEI. Losses at the gene ends were 3 bases for V and 4 bases for J; bases not matched to a gene: 8. The CDR3 DNA is TGTGCCAGCAGTGACCCCGGGACTAGCATCTCAGATACGCAGTATTTT. Its translation is CASSDPGTSISDTQYF.

This chain joins TRBV14 and TRBJ2-1; no definite D call. CDR1 and CDR2 from the germline V gene are SGHDN and FVKESK. V was trimmed by 0 bases and J by 0 bases, leaving 9 bases between them. The CDR3 spans 16 residues. The DNA of the CDR3 is TGTGCCAGCAGCCAAGATGCGACTGGCTCCTACAATGAGCAGTTCTTC. Translation gives CASSQDATGSYNEQFF.

J is TRBJ1-2 and V is TRBV5-1; 11 bases agree with TRBD1. V dropped 4 bases and J dropped 8; count of bases not matched to a gene: 4. The CDR3 consists of 13 residues. Germline assignment: CDR1 SGHRS and CDR2 YFSETQ. CDR3 protein: CASSPGQGEGYTF. The CDR3 nucleotides read TGCGCCAGCAGCCCGGGACAGGGGGAAGGCTACACCTTC.

The rearrangement joins TRBV18 to TRBJ2-1, with 9 bases lining up with TRBD2. Losses at the gene ends were 1 base for V and 7 bases for J; bases not matched to a gene: 5. The CDR3 loop spans 15 amino acids. From germline, CDR1 is KGHSH and CDR2 LQKENI. Here the CDR3 DNA reads TGTGCCAGCTCACCACGAGCGGGAGGTGGTAATGAGCAGTTCTTC. As protein: CASSPRAGGGNEQFF.

V is TRBV5-4 and J is TRBJ1-4; D remains unclear. CDR3 length: 13 amino acids. Germline CDR1 and CDR2: SGHNT and YYREEE (reference sequence). V was clipped by 0 bases and J by 6 bases, with 6 bases between them. The CDR3 DNA sequence: TGTGCCAGCAGCTTGGAGAGCCATGAAAAACTGTTTTTT. Translated: CASSLESHEKLFF. The full variable domain, completed using reference TRBV5-4 and TRBJ1-4, is ETGVTQSPTHLIKTRGQQVTLRCSSQSGHNTVSWYQQALGQGPQFIFQYYREEENGRGNFPPRFSGLQFPNYSSELNVNALELDDSALYLCASSLESHEKLFFGSGTQLSVL.

The chain carries TRBV19 and TRBJ1-5, with TRBD1 identical over 9 bases. In germline, CDR1 is LNHDA, CDR2 SQIVND (reference sequence). The V and J ends lost 5 bases and 7 bases, in that order; junction bases with no gene match: 9. This CDR3 spans 15 amino acids. DNA of the CDR3: TGTGCCAGTAGTCTCAATACAGGGGGCGGGCAGCCCCAGCATTTT. Its protein product is CASSLNTGGGQPQHF.

The chain couples TRBV9 to TRBJ2-7; 7 bases fit TRBD1. The CDR3 totals 13 residues. Germline CDR1 is SGDLS and CDR2 is YYNGEE. Trimming took 5 bases from V and 7 from J; bases not matched to a gene: 9. CDR3 sequence: CASRSRDSYEQYF. The CDR3 DNA sequence: TGTGCCAGCAGATCCCGGGACAGCTATGAGCAGTACTTC.

This CDR3 is CASSSDRYEQYF. The CDR3 coding sequence is TGTGCCAGCAGCTCTGATCGGTACGAGCAGTACTTC. The chain uses TRBV5-4 and TRBJ2-7; D ambiguous. The CDR3 totals 12 residues. CDR1 is SGHNT and CDR2 is YYREEE in the germline V gene (reference sequence). V lost 3 bases, J lost 4 bases, and 8 bases lay in between. Looking up the rest from reference TRBV5-4 and TRBJ2-7 gives the full variable domain: ETGVTQSPTHLIKTRGQQVTLRCSSQSGHNTVSWYQQALGQGPQFIFQYYREEENGRGNFPPRFSGLQFPNYSSELNVNALELDDSALYLCASSSDRYEQYFGPGTRLTVT.

This clone has only a few counts. The CDR3 loop reads CASSPDGSMNTEAFF. The CDR3 bases are TGTGCCAGCAGCCCGGATGGGTCCATGAACACTGAAGCTTTCTTT. The genes are TRBV4-2 and TRBJ1-1; the D is unclear. The germline V gene has CDR1 LGHNA and CDR2 YNFKEQ. Trimming left V 4 bases short and J 0 bases short, with 12 bases between. This CDR3 is 15 amino acids long.

This rearrangement joins TRBV7-6 to TRBJ2-2; no definite D call. From germline, CDR1 is SGHVS and CDR2 FNYEAQ. V lost 2 bases, J lost 4 bases, and 8 bases lay in between. The CDR3 spans 14 residues. The CDR3 sequence is CASSLSEATGELFF. The CDR3, as DNA: TGTGCCAGCAGCTTATCCGAGGCCACCGGGGAGCTGTTTTTT.

J is TRBJ2-5 and V is TRBV7-9; tentatively, D is TRBD2 (5 bases). V was cut by 5 bases and J by 5 bases, with 15 bases left in between. This CDR3 has 14 residues. Germline V gene lookup returns CDR1 SEHNR and CDR2 FQNEAQ (reference sequence). CDR3 in amino acids: CASSPCPWEETQYF. The CDR3 bases are TGTGCCAGCAGCCCATGCCCCTGGGAGGAGACCCAGTACTTC.

This clone was found many times. The chain links TRBV7-6 to TRBJ2-7; D is unresolved. The germline CDR1 and CDR2 sequences are SGHVS and FNYEAQ. The V gene lost 3 bases and the J gene lost 3 bases, with 9 bases spanning the gap. CDR3 length: 13 amino acids. In nucleotides, the CDR3 is TGTGCCAGCAGCTTGGGGAATCGCTACGAGCAGTACTTC. It specifies CASSLGNRYEQYF.

This clone was counted between two and nine times. The genes are TRBV29-1 and TRBJ2-2, with D perhaps assigned TRBD1 or TRBD2 (5 bases each). Trimming removed 6 bases at V and 1 base at J, with 9 bases between. The CDR3 sequence is 13 residues long. The germline gives CDR1 SQVTM, CDR2 ANQGSEA. The CDR3 DNA sequence: TGCAGCGTCCGGGACGGGAACACCGGGGAGCTGTTTTTT. Protein sequence: CSVRDGNTGELFF.

This clone has only one observation. The chain has TRBV7-8 and TRBJ1-5; possible D gene TRBD1, 6 bases. The CDR3 length is 22 residues. CDR1 is SGHVS and CDR2 is FQNEAQ in the germline V gene. The V end lost 0 bases, the J end lost 0 bases, and 27 bases lay between the germline ends. The CDR3 bases are TGTGCCAGCAGCTTAGCCCTAACAGGGATCACCGATATCTCCTATAGCAATCAGCCCCAGCATTTT. Translating gives CASSLALTGITDISYSNQPQHF.

The chain employs TRBV19 and TRBJ2-1; the match to TRBD2 covers 9 bases. This CDR3 spans 15 amino acids. The J segment lost 4 bases and the V segment lost 5 bases, leaving 6 bases of the junction unmatched. CDR1 LNHDA and CDR2 SQIVND come from the germline V gene (reference sequence). In DNA, the CDR3 is TGTGCCAGTAGTCTCGGACTAGCGTATTACAATGAGCAGTTCTTC. Its protein is CASSLGLAYYNEQFF. Based on the CDR3 plus reference TRBV19 and TRBJ2-1, the full variable domain is DGGITQSPKYLFRKEGQNVTLSCEQNLNHDAMYWYRQDPGQGLRLIYYSQIVNDFQKGDIAEGYSVSREKKESFPLTVTSAQKNPTAFYLCASSLGLAYYNEQFFGPGTRLTVL.

There are many counts of this clone. The sample carries other DNA sequences with the same CDR3. The rearrangement uses TRBV7-9 and TRBJ2-1, with D tentatively TRBD2 (5 bases). Germline CDR1 SEHNR, CDR2 FQNEAQ (reference sequence). V was shortened by 5 bases and J by 0 bases, with 14 bases between the two germline ends. The CDR3 covers 16 residues. This CDR3 reads CASSPRGGSSYNEQFF. The CDR3 DNA is TGTGCCAGCAGCCCCCGTGGCGGGTCCTCCTACAATGAGCAGTTCTTC.